The subject of this entry is one T cell receptor (beta chain). Antigen: not known. These data are taken from a study of beta chain features in type 1 diabetes. Study findings and constraints: Across all four CD4+ subsets, people with type 1 diabetes showed modestly shorter TCRB CDR3s. In cDNA sequencing, cells with high TCR expression could be over-represented. Sampled from patients, naive, central memory and Treg TCRB repertoires appeared more similar than those sampled from healthy donors.

Sampling consisted of one heparinised blood draw per donor, averaging around 120 mL. Germline loops: CDR1 LGHNA, CDR2 YNFKEQ. This CDR3 region has 14 residues. Deletions cut 5 bases from V and 7 bases from J, with 15 bases between. The authors reverse transcribed all of the isolated RNA, so sequencing captured expressed TCRB transcripts. Clones were read by immunoSEQ multiplex PCR, and TCRdb kept only the in-frame ones, dropping some. The data hold around 260,000 clones, with 20% to 25% observed a single time. The TCR comes from a woman in her twenties or thirties with type 1 diabetes. The chain couples TRBV4-2 to TRBJ2-1, with a possible D match to TRBD2 (5 bases). The sequencing sample was made of naive CD4+ T cells from blood. CDR3 coding DNA: TGTGCCAGCAGCACCGTGGGGAGTTTGAATGAGCAGTTCTTC. It codes for CASSTVGSLNEQFF.